This T cell receptor (beta chain) was recorded in a study of early T cells in non-severe SARS-CoV-2 infection. Study at large: Sequencing targeted bulk RNA from unsorted whole blood, leaving chains unpaired. Study outcomes and limitations: There was a bias toward anti-spike CD8 responses in VDJdb matching, which missed private and CD4 specificities.

Each single cDNA molecule received a unique molecular identifier. Each CDR3 protein is one row after TCRdb ran MiXCR on the 5' RACE reads. The table has approximately 64,000 distinct CDR3 sequences, about 17% seen once. In its sample, this clonotype was seen a few times. Its antigen is unidentified. This TCR derives from an adult who was a healthcare worker with PCR-confirmed SARS-CoV-2 infection or an uninfected control (not recorded which). The specimen was whole blood, collected at baseline.

The CDR3 region has the DNA TGTGCCAGCAGCCAAGGGGGACTCAGGAACACTGAAGCTTTCTTT. The encoded protein is CASSQGGLRNTEAFF. The chain carries TRBV14 and TRBJ1-1, with D perhaps matching TRBD1 (5 bases). The length of the CDR3 is 15 residues. V shed 1 base and J shed 1 base, with 10 bases lying between them. The V gene's germline CDR1 is SGHDN and CDR2 FVKESK.